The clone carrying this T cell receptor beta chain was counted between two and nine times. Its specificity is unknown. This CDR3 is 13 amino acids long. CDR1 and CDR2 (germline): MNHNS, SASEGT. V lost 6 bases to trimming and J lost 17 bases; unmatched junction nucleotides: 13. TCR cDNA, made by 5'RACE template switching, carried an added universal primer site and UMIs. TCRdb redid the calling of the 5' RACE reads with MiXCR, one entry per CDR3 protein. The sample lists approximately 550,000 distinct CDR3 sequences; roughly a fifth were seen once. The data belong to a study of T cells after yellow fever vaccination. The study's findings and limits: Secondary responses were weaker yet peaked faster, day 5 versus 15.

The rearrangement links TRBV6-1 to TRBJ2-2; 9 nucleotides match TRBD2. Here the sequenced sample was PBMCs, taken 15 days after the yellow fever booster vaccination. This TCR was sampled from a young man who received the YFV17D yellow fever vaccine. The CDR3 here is CASRLAGRGSTFF. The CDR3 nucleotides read TGTGCCAGCAGACTAGCGGGTCGGGGGAGTACTTTTTTT.